A single sample gave rise to the 8 T cell receptor beta chains below, sequenced in a study of STAT5B mutations in CD4+ large granular lymphocyte leukemia. TCRdb's copy holds only in-frame clones and misses some; the assay was immunoSEQ multiplex PCR. This table holds tens of thousands of clones, 69% found once. Sequences were obtained from CD4+ T cells from blood buffy coats. Source of these receptors: a human donor in good health.

The chain couples TRBV30 to TRBJ2-5; 10 bases agree with TRBD2. The V gene end was trimmed by 5 bases and the J gene end by 5 bases; junction bases not matched to a gene: 11. The CDR3 runs 15 residues. The germline V gene encodes CDR1 GTSNPN and CDR2 SVGIG (reference sequence). For the CDR3, the DNA is TGTGCCTGGGCTAGGGGACTAGCGAGTGGGGAGACCCAGTACTTC. This codes for CAWARGLASGETQYF.

This chain links TRBV7-2 with TRBJ2-5; TRBD1 might be the D (6 bases). V was clipped by 3 bases and J by 2 bases, with 13 bases between them. The CDR3 consists of 15 residues. Germline V lookup: CDR1 SGHTA, CDR2 FQGNSA. The CDR3 DNA reads as TGTGCCAGCAGCTTTTGGGGGCCTGGGCAAGAGACCCAGTACTTC. Translated: CASSFWGPGQETQYF.

The V and J genes are TRBV28 and TRBJ1-1; 9 bases line up with TRBD1. The germline V gene encodes CDR1 MDHEN and CDR2 SYDVKM. CDR3 length: 15 residues. Trimming took 6 bases from V and 1 from J; bases not matched to a gene: 6. CDR3 in amino acids: CASRSQGAWNTEAFF. In nucleotides, the CDR3 is TGTGCCAGCAGGTCACAGGGGGCTTGGAACACTGAAGCTTTCTTT.

The V gene is TRBV7-2, the J gene TRBJ2-7, with TRBD1 as a possible D gene (5 bases). The CDR3 spans 14 residues. Germline V lookup: CDR1 SGHTA, CDR2 FQGNSA. V was pared by 3 bases and J by 1 base, with 10 bases between. CDR3 protein: CASSFTGLSYEQYF. For the CDR3, the DNA is TGTGCCAGCAGCTTTACAGGTTTGTCCTACGAGCAGTACTTC. The full variable domain, in which reference TRBV7-2 and TRBJ2-7 provide the parts outside the CDR3, is GAGVSQSPSNKVTEKGKDVELRCDPISGHTALYWYRQSLGQGLEFLIYFQGNSAPDKSGLPSDRFSAERTGGSVSTLTIQRTQQEDSAVYLCASSFTGLSYEQYFGPGTRLTVT.

The chain is built from TRBV6-5 and TRBJ2-2; D might be TRBD2 (5 bases). The CDR3 is made up of 14 amino acids. The V gene's germline CDR1 is MNHEY and CDR2 SVGAGI. Trimming pared 6 bases from V and 3 bases from J, leaving 11 bases between. The CDR3 loop reads CASRTRGYTGELFF. The CDR3 DNA follows: TGTGCCAGCAGGACCCGAGGGTACACCGGGGAGCTGTTTTTT.

The chain couples TRBV19 to TRBJ1-1, with a possible D match to TRBD1 (5 bases). Germline assignment: CDR1 LNHDA and CDR2 SQIVND (reference sequence). The germline V and J ends were trimmed by 5 bases and 2 bases, with 12 bases remaining between them. This CDR3 is built from 14 residues. The CDR3 nucleotides are TGTGCCAGTAGTCGTCGGGGGGAAAACACTGAAGCTTTCTTT. Translating it yields CASSRRGENTEAFF.

This clone occurred a few times. This chain connects TRBV6-5 to TRBJ1-2; D remains unclear. With 6 bases removed from V and 3 bases from J, the gap between germline ends came to 17 bases. This CDR3 has 15 residues. CDR1 and CDR2 from the germline V gene are MNHEY and SVGAGI. Written as DNA, the CDR3 is TGTGCCAGCAGCTCCGTTTCGGGGTGGCACTATGGCTACACCTTC. Amino acids: CASSSVSGWHYGYTF.

The V call is TRBV5-4, the J call TRBJ1-2; D is unresolved. Trimming took 4 bases from V and 4 from J, leaving 17 bases between them. CDR3 size: 15 residues. Germline values: CDR1 SGHNT, CDR2 YYREEE (reference sequence). Here the CDR3 reads CASSRGESAVYGYTF. CDR3 DNA: TGTGCCAGCAGCCGAGGCGAATCGGCGGTCTATGGCTACACCTTC.